Given below is one T cell receptor (beta chain) in context. The antigen is unknown. These data come from a study of early T cells in non-severe SARS-CoV-2 infection. The overall study: Bulk RNA from unsorted whole blood was sequenced; chains were unpaired.

CDR3 length equals 13 residues. V lost 3 bases to trimming and J lost 7 bases; unmatched junction nucleotides: 5. Germline V gives CDR1 DFQATT, CDR2 SNEGSKA (reference sequence). Study-level results: Private and CD4 specificities were missed by VDJdb matching, which favored anti-spike CD8 responses.

Individual cDNA molecules each received unique molecular identifiers attached to them. TCRdb re-called the 5' RACE reads through MiXCR, storing one row per CDR3 protein. The sample shows tens of thousands of distinct CDR3 sequences, more than 9% of them seen only once. The receptor's source is an adult who was a healthcare worker with PCR-confirmed SARS-CoV-2 infection or an uninfected control (not recorded which). V is TRBV20-1 and J is TRBJ1-4, with TRBD1 identical over 7 bases. Sequencing input: whole blood. DNA for the CDR3: TGCAGTGCTAGGGTAGGGGGCGGTGAAAAACTGTTTTTT. Its protein product is CSARVGGGEKLFF.